This T cell receptor (beta chain) was observed in a study of OX40 agonist ivuxolimab in advanced cancers. Points from the study as a whole: Among expanded peripheral T cells, antigen specificity went undetermined.

The CDR3 contains 12 residues. The V gene lost 2 bases and the J gene lost 4 bases, with 6 bases spanning the gap. Germline CDR1 and CDR2: MDHEN and SYDVKM. This table comes from immunoSEQ multiplex PCR, and its TCRdb copy is limited to in-frame clones, with some not included. The table includes tens of thousands of clones, roughly 90% detected once. Regarding this clone: The antigen is not known.

This clonotype was obtained from an adult with an advanced solid tumor such as melanoma, head and neck, liver or kidney cancer. Here the sequenced sample was CD4+ or CD8+ T cells sorted from blood, taken in a trial of the OX40 agonist ivuxolimab. V usage is TRBV28 and J usage is TRBJ2-7, with TRBD2 as a possible D gene (6 bases). The chain's CDR3 is CASSLLAYEQYF. CDR3 in DNA: TGTGCCAGCAGTTTACTAGCGTACGAGCAGTACTTC.